This entry is about one T cell receptor (beta chain). Repertoires were generated with immunoSEQ multiplex PCR, while TCRdb's copy carries only in-frame clones and drops some. The profile shows 200,000 to 250,000 clones, around 84% of them singletons. V trimming: 0 bases; J trimming: 1 base; junction bases outside the gene matches: 4. This CDR3 comprises 18 residues. Germline-derived CDR1 and CDR2 are SGHRS and YFSETQ. The sample is drawn from a study of blood T cell repertoires in COVID-19. Sequencing was carried out using peripheral blood. This receptor was identified in a man between 50 and 59 years old with COVID-19, enrolled during active disease. This chain uses TRBV5-1 with TRBJ2-6; TRBD2 matches at 10 bases. CDR3 in DNA: TGCGCCAGCAGCTTGGCCTCTAGCGGGAGTTCTGGGGCCAACGTCCTGACTTTC. Amino acids: CASSLASSGSSGANVLTF.